The clone carrying this T cell receptor beta chain was seen more than once but under ten times. Its antigen remains unknown. Some clones are missing from TCRdb's copy, which holds only in-frame ones; the method was immunoSEQ multiplex PCR. Among approximately 63,000 clones listed, over 70% were seen once. Time point described: baseline pretreatment blood. Treatment reported: 15 Gy SBRT to primary tumor, nephrectomy 4 weeks later. This CDR3 has 12 residues. Germline assignment: CDR1 ENHRY and CDR2 SYGVKD. Trimming removed 11 bases from V and 5 bases from J, with 15 bases in between. The data were taken from a study of radiation and T cells in renal cell carcinoma. Study overall: Nephrectomy followed 15 Gy stereotactic body radiation by 4 weeks. Study-wide points: From baseline, blood top tumor clonotypes peaked at 2 weeks post-radiation. Pretreatment tumor biopsies were lacking, so baseline clonotypes are unknown.

This chain uses TRBV10-3 with TRBJ1-1; perhaps TRBD1 as D (5 bases). Here the sequenced sample was blood, taken from a patient whose treatment included radiotherapy and nephrectomy. This TCR derives from a man in his sixties with renal cell carcinoma. The CDR3 nucleotides are TGTGCCGGGCGCGGGGAGGGGACTGAAGCTTTCTTT. It specifies CAGRGEGTEAFF.